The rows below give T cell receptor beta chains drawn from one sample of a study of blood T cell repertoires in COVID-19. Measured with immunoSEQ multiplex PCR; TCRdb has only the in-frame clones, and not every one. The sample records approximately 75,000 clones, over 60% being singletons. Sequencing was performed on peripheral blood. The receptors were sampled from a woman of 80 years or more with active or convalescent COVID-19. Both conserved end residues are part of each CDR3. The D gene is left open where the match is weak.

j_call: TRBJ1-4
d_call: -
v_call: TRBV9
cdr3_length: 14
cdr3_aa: CASSEQVANEKLFF

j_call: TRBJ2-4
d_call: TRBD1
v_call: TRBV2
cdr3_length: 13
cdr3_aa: CASRWDSKNIQYF

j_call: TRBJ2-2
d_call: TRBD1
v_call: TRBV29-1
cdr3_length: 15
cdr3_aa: CSAKPGTGDTGELFF

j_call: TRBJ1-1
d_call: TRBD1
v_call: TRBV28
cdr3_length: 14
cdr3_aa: CASSPTGADTEAFF

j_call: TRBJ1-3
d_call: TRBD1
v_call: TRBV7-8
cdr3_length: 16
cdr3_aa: CASSTTGTGVGNTIYF

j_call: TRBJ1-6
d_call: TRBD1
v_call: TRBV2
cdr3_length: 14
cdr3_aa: CASSADRGNSPLHF

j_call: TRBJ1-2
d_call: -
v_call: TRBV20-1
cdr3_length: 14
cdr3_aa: CSASNGRGDYGYTF

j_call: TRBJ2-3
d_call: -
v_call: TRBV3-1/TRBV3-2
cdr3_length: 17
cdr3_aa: CASSHSLGRGSTDTQYF

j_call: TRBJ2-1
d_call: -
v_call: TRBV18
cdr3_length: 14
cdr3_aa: CASSLGGLDNEQFF

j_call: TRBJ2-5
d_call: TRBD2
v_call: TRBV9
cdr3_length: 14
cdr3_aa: CASSVDWGGGTQYF

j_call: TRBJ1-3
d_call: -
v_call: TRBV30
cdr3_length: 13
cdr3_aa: CAWRGAVGNTIYF

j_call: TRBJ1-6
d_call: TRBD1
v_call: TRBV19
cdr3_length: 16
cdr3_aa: CASSPDRETYNSPLHF

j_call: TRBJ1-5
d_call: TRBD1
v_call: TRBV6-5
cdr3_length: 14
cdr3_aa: CASISQGADQPQHF

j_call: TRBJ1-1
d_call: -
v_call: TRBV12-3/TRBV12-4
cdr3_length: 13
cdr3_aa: CASRPTANTEAFF

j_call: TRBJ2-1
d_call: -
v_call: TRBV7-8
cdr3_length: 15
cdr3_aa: CASSPRGGGAVEQFF

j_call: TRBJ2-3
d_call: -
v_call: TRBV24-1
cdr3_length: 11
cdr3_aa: CATELVDTQYF

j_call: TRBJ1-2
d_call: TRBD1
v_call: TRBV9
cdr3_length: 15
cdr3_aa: CASSVGQGAYDGYTF

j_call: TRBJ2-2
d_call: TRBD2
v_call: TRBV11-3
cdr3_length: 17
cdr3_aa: CASSLGTGGAVTGELFF

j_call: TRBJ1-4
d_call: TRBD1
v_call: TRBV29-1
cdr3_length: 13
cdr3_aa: CSVRTGGYEKLFF

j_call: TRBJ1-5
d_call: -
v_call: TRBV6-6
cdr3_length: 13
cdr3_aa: CASEDIQHQPQHF

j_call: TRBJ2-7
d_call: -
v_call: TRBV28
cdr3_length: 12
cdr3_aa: CASIRGEDEQYF

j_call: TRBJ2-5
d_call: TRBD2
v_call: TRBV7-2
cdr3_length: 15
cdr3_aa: CASSLTRGGVETQYF

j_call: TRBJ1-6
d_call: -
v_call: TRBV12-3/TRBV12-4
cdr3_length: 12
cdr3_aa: CASSYGNSPLHF

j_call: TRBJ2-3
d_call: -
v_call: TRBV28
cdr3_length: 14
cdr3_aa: CASSLRAGIDTQYF

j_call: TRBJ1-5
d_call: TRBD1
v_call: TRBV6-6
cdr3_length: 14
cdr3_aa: CASIDRDRDQPQHF

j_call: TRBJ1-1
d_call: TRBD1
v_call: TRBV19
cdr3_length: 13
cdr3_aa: CASSNRGTSEAFF

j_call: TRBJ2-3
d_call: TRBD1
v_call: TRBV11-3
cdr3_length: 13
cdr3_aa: CASSRTGEDTQYF

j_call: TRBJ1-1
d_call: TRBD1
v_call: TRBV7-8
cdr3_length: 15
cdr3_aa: CASSFTQGGNTEAFF

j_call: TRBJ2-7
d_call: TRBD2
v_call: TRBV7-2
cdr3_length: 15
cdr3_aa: CASSLGAGGAYEQYF

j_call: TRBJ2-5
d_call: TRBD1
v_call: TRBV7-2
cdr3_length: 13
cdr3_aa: CASSFNRGETQYF

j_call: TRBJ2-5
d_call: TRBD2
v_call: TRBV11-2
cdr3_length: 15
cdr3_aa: CASSLVGRGGETQYF

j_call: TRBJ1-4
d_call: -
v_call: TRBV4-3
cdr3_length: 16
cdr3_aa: CASSQDWRATNEKLFF

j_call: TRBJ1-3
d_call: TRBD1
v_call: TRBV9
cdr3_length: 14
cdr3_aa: CASSATGDGNTIYF

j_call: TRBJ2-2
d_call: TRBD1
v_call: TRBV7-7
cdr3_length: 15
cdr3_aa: CASSAGTGRTGELFF

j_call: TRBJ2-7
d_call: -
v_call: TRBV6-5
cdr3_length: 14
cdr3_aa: CASSYSLDGYEQYF

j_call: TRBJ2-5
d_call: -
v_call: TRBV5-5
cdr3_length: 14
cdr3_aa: CASSDTSGGETQYF

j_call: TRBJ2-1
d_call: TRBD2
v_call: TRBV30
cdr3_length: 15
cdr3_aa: CAWSDLAAARGEQFF

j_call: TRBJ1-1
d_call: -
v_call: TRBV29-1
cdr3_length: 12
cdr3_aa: CSASQLNTEAFF

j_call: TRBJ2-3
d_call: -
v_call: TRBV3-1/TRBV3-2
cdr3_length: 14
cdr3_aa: CASSQYGSTDTQYF

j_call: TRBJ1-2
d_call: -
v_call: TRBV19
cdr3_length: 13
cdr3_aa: CASSTVSLYGYTF

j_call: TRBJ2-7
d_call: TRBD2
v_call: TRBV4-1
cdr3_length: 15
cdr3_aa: CASSQVSGGNYEQYF

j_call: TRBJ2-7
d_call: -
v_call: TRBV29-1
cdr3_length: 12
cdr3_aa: CSVEDSSYEQYF

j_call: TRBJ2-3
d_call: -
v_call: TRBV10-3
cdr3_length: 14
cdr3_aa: CAISESQGRDTQYF

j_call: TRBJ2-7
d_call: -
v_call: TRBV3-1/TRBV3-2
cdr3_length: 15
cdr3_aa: CASSQDCTMPPQQYF

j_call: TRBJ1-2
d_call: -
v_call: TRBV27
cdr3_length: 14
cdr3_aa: CASSLSRAGYGYTF

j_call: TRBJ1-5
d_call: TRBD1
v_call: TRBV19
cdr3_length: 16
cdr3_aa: CASSLTGGYSNQPQHF

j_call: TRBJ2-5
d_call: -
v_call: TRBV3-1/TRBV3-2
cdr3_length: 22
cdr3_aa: CASSQVPMSTAANPRKQETQYF